This T cell receptor beta chain was retrieved from a study of a mutant IDH1 vaccine in newly diagnosed glioma. Study summary: Patients were pretreated with radiotherapy, temozolomide, or both, mostly both.

Assay: immunoSEQ multiplex PCR; the TCRdb copy retains only in-frame clones and omits some. The sample includes more than 50,000 clones, 80% seen only once; the top ten take over 4.5%. Time point given: week 11, during vaccination. All doses held 300 ug of mutant IDH1 20-mer peptide, with topical imiquimod. This CDR3 contains 15 residues. V shed 5 bases and J 7 bases; nucleotides not matched to a gene: 6. Germline V gene data show CDR1 as MRHNA and CDR2 as SNTAGT. On this clone itself: The antigen is undetermined.

The clonotype was recovered from a middle-aged man with glioma. The sequenced sample was PBMCs, obtained from a glioma patient whose treatment included an IDH1 peptide vaccine. V gene TRBV6-4 combines with J gene TRBJ2-2; TRBD2 matches at 11 bases. The CDR3 sequence: CASSRLAGFNGELFF. The CDR3 DNA sequence: TGTGCCAGCAGTAGACTAGCGGGATTTAACGGGGAGCTGTTTTTT.